These T cell receptor beta chains were read from a single sample in a study of cytomegalovirus exposure and HLA in healthy donors. Generated by immunoSEQ multiplex PCR, the TCRdb table keeps only in-frame clones and is missing some. The sample lists roughly 180,000 clones, 75% to 85% occurring once. The specimen sequenced was PBMCs. These receptors came from a girl aged 2-9 years in good health and CMV-seropositive. The CDR3 runs from the conserved cysteine through the conserved F or W. Fields, in order: V gene, J gene, CDR3 protein.

TRBV7-8	TRBJ2-1	CASSLVAGGRFTPRGEQFF
TRBV13	TRBJ2-4	CASSRQGEGTKNIQYF
TRBV18	TRBJ2-2	CASSPRDSGRATGELFF
TRBV6-1	TRBJ1-1	CASNLDPLTEAFF
TRBV5-1	TRBJ1-3	CASSRGGRNTIYF
TRBV6-1	TRBJ2-7	CASSVIFGTGVSWEQYF
TRBV19	TRBJ1-5	CASSIVPPGFQPQHF
TRBV7-8	TRBJ2-7	CASSLFGSGGAYEQYF
TRBV15	TRBJ1-5	CATSEGHGNQPQHF
TRBV7-3	TRBJ2-7	CASSSSGGTYEQYF
TRBV9	TRBJ2-3	CASSVELPEASSYTDTQYF
TRBV2	TRBJ2-4	CASSEARPTSGSVLAKNIQYF
TRBV4-1	TRBJ1-1	CASSRLNRAEAFF
TRBV20-1	TRBJ2-5	CSARRVAGGDF
TRBV6-1	TRBJ2-5	CASSELAGETQYF
TRBV2	TRBJ1-2	CASSPGQGSRYGYTF
TRBV7-9	TRBJ2-2	CSSSPPPRGRNTGELFF
TRBV4-2	TRBJ2-5	CASSQDGTSGTGETQYF
TRBV6-1	TRBJ2-7	CASRGHLISYEQYF